Listed below are T cell receptor beta chains from one sample, sequenced in a study of identical twins. TCRdb passed the 5' RACE reads through MiXCR, listing each CDR3 protein once. The repertoire holds hundreds of thousands of distinct CDR3 sequences, with about 7.5% as singletons. These sequences were also reported in another study, on yellow fever vaccine responses in identical twins.

The sequenced sample was CD8+ T cells sorted from blood. These receptors all come from a woman aged 18-30 years in good health. The CDR3 runs from the conserved cysteine through the conserved F or W. Each record gives: J gene, D gene, clone size, V gene, CDR3 DNA, CDR3 protein. D genes are given only for firm matches. Only some rows state a clone size, as once, few, many or a class for expanded clones.

TRBJ2-5 TRBD1 many TRBV2 TGTGCCAGCAGTGAAGAGGGGGCGCCGGGGGAGACCCAGTACTTC CASSEEGAPGETQYF
TRBJ1-2 NA NA TRBV11-2 TGTGCCAGCAGCTTAGGGGCACTCTATGGCTACACCTTC CASSLGALYGYTF
TRBJ2-1 TRBD2 NA TRBV27 TGTGCCAGCACAGTTAGCGGGAGCTCCTACAATGAGCAGTTCTTC CASTVSGSSYNEQFF
TRBJ2-3 NA NA TRBV20-1 TGCAGTGCTTTACGGGACTTTCCCGTCCGCACAGATACGCAGTATTTT CSALRDFPVRTDTQYF
TRBJ2-2 TRBD2 many TRBV12-3/TRBV12-4 TGTGCCAGCACCCCCGACCCTGGCGGGAGGGCGACCGGGGAGCTGTTTTTT CASTPDPGGRATGELFF
TRBJ2-5 TRBD2 NA TRBV11-1 TGTGCCTCCCAGCCGGTACTAGCGGAAGAGACCCAGTACTTC CASQPVLAEETQYF
TRBJ2-1 TRBD2 many TRBV20-1 TGCAGTGCTCGCAACCTAGCGGGGATCTACAATGAGCAGTTCTTC CSARNLAGIYNEQFF
TRBJ1-2 TRBD1 many TRBV29-1 TGCAGCGTTGAAGGGCGGGGACAGGGCTACTATGGCTACACCTTC CSVEGRGQGYYGYTF
TRBJ2-1 NA many TRBV4-1 TGCGCCAGCGGGCAGACTAACAATGAGCAGTTCTTC CASGQTNNEQFF
TRBJ2-5 TRBD2 few TRBV20-1 TGCAGTGCTAATGGTTTTTTAGCGGGAATGGGAGAGACCCAGTACTTC CSANGFLAGMGETQYF
TRBJ1-1 TRBD1 NA TRBV7-8 TGTGCCAGCAGCTTATCAGGGGGCTGGACTGAAGCTTTCTTT CASSLSGGWTEAFF
TRBJ2-1 TRBD2 few TRBV7-2 TGTGCCAGCAGAACCGCCAGCGGGAGTAATGAGCAGTTCTTC CASRTASGSNEQFF
TRBJ2-1 NA few TRBV15 TGTGCCACCAGCAGAGGGGCAGGGCGTACAATTGAGCAGTTCTTC CATSRGAGRTIEQFF
TRBJ2-7 TRBD2 NA TRBV7-9 TGTGCCAGCAGCGGCATTCTAGCGGGCCACTACGAGCAGTACTTC CASSGILAGHYEQYF
TRBJ2-4 TRBD2 NA TRBV24-1 TGTGCCACCAGTGACCGGACTAGCGGGAGGGCCCAAAACATTCAGTACTTC CATSDRTSGRAQNIQYF
TRBJ2-1 NA many TRBV29-1 TGCAGCGTTGATGGGCAGGGGGGTTACAATGAGCAGTTCTTC CSVDGQGGYNEQFF
TRBJ2-1 TRBD2 many TRBV6-1 TGTGCCAGCAGTCCCACTAGCGGGAGGGCCGATGAGCAGTTCTTC CASSPTSGRADEQFF
TRBJ2-7 NA few TRBV7-9 TGTGCCAGCAGCTTAGGGGCTGGACTCGAGCAGTACTTC CASSLGAGLEQYF
TRBJ1-5 NA NA TRBV5-6 TGTGCCAGCAGCGTGGGGTCCCAGCCCCAGCATTTT CASSVGSQPQHF
TRBJ1-2 NA few TRBV18 TGTGCCTCGAGCGGCACCACATTAACTAACTATGGCTACACCTTC CASSGTTLTNYGYTF
TRBJ2-4 TRBD2 NA TRBV11-2 TGTGCCAGCAGCTTCGGGGGGGCTAGCGGGATTTCAAAAAAAAAAAACATTCAGTACTTC CASSFGGASGISKKKNIQYF
TRBJ2-5 TRBD1 NA TRBV24-1 TGTGCCACCAGTGACACGACAGGGTGGATGGCCCAGTACTTC CATSDTTGWMAQYF